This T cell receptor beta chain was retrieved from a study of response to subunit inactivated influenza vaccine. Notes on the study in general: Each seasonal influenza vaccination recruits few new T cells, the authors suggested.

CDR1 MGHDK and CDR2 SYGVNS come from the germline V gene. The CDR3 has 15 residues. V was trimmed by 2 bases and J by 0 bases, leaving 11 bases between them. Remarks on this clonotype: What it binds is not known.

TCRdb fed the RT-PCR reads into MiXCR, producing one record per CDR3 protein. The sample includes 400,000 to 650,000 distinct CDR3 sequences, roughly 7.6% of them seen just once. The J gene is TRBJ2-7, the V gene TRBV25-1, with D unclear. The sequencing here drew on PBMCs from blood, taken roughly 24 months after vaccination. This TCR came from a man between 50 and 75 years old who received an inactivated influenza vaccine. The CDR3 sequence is CASSETIGFSYEQYF. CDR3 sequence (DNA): TGTGCCAGCAGTGAAACTATAGGGTTCTCCTACGAGCAGTACTTC.